These 9 T cell receptor beta chains were sequenced from one sample in a study of radiotherapy plus CTLA-4 blockade in lung cancer. Clones were read by immunoSEQ multiplex PCR, and TCRdb kept only the in-frame ones, dropping some. The data show about 28,000 clones, with around three quarters seen just once and around 17% held by the top ten. The starting material was peripheral blood, obtained from a patient treated with radiotherapy plus ipilimumab. The source of these receptors is a human donor with non-small cell lung cancer that progressed on radiotherapy plus ipilimumab.

This sequence joins TRBV27 and TRBJ2-7, with TRBD1 identical over 10 bases. The CDR3 contains 15 residues. CDR1 and CDR2 (germline): MNHEY, SMNVEV (reference sequence). The V and J ends lost 4 bases and 3 bases, in that order; junction bases with no gene match: 6. The CDR3 is CASSWTGGGGYEQYF. CDR3 in DNA: TGTGCCAGCAGTTGGACAGGGGGTGGGGGCTACGAGCAGTACTTC.

The chain couples TRBV7-9 to TRBJ2-1; tentative D call: TRBD2 (6 bases). V gave up 3 bases and J gave up 2 bases, with 8 bases separating them. This CDR3 region has 14 residues. From germline, CDR1 is SEHNR and CDR2 FQNEAQ (reference sequence). The CDR3 region has the DNA TGTGCCAGCAGCTTCCGCGGGGCCTACAATGAGCAGTTCTTC. As protein: CASSFRGAYNEQFF.

The chain combines TRBV6-5 with TRBJ2-3; TRBD1 matches 8 bases. Unmatched junction bases numbered 6, after V lost 0 bases and J lost 7 bases. The germline V gene encodes CDR1 MNHEY and CDR2 SVGAGI. The CDR3 has 15 amino acids. CDR3 nucleotides: TGTGCCAGCAGTTACTCGGACAGGGTTAAAAATACGCAGTATTTT. This sequence encodes CASSYSDRVKNTQYF.

The V and J genes are TRBV10-2 and TRBJ1-1; no clear D gene. CDR1 and CDR2 (germline): WSHSY, SAAADI. V was pared by 6 bases and J by 3 bases, with 14 bases between. The CDR3 runs to 14 residues. The CDR3 DNA sequence: TGCGCCAGCAGGGGTTACCGGGGTTACACTGAAGCTTTCTTT. As protein: CASRGYRGYTEAFF.

The chain combines TRBV5-4 with TRBJ2-5, with TRBD2 matching 7 bases. The germline V gene encodes CDR1 SGHNT and CDR2 YYREEE (reference sequence). Trimming at V came to 4 bases and at J to 5 bases, leaving 8 bases not matched to a gene. This CDR3 is 14 amino acids long. The CDR3 loop is CASSGGGGPETQYF. CDR3 bases: TGTGCCAGCAGCGGGGGGGGAGGGCCGGAGACCCAGTACTTC. The entire variable domain, with the rest obtained from reference TRBV5-4 and TRBJ2-5, is as follows: ETGVTQSPTHLIKTRGQQVTLRCSSQSGHNTVSWYQQALGQGPQFIFQYYREEENGRGNFPPRFSGLQFPNYSSELNVNALELDDSALYLCASSGGGGPETQYFGPGTRLLVL.

The chain joins TRBV5-1 to TRBJ2-3; TRBD1 or TRBD2 may be the D gene (6 bases each). Germline CDR1 is SGHRS and CDR2 is YFSETQ. This CDR3 comprises 14 residues. V was pared by 0 bases and J by 4 bases, with 9 bases between. The CDR3 reads CASSLAGAPDTQYF. In nucleotides, the CDR3 is TGCGCCAGCAGCTTGGCGGGGGCCCCAGATACGCAGTATTTT. The whole variable domain, filled in from reference TRBV5-1 and TRBJ2-3, reads KAGVTQTPRYLIKTRGQQVTLSCSPISGHRSVSWYQQTPGQGLQFLFEYFSETQRNKGNFPGRFSGRQFSNSRSEMNVSTLELGDSALYLCASSLAGAPDTQYFGPGTRLTVL.

This clone has just a few counts. V is TRBV28 and J is TRBJ1-3; D unresolved. This CDR3 has 12 amino acids. Trimming stripped 3 bases from V and 4 bases from J, with 4 bases between. The germline gives CDR1 MDHEN, CDR2 SYDVKM. The CDR3 sequence is CASSFEGNTIYF. The CDR3 region has the DNA TGTGCCAGCAGTTTTGAAGGAAACACCATATATTTT. Complete variable domain (other parts from reference TRBV28 and TRBJ1-3): DVKVTQSSRYLVKRTGEKVFLECVQDMDHENMFWYRQDPGLGLRLIYFSYDVKMKEKGDIPEGYSVSREKKERFSLILESASTNQTSMYLCASSFEGNTIYFGEGSWLTVV.

V and J are TRBV19 and TRBJ2-1, with D possibly TRBD1 on 6 matching bases. CDR1 is LNHDA and CDR2 is SQIVND in the germline V gene (reference sequence). There are 11 residues in the CDR3. V gave up 10 bases and J gave up 9 bases, with 13 bases separating them. In DNA form, the CDR3 reads TGTGCCACCCTCAGGGGCGCTGAGCAGTTCTTC. Its protein product is CATLRGAEQFF.

The genes are TRBV6-5 and TRBJ2-3, with 10 bases matching TRBD2. CDR1 is MNHEY, CDR2 SVGAGI, per germline. J gave up 3 bases and V 2 bases, and 5 bases lay outside the gene matches. This CDR3 is built from 16 residues. The CDR3 region is CASSYASSGGTDTQYF. DNA of the CDR3: TGTGCCAGCAGTTACGCCTCTAGCGGGGGAACAGATACGCAGTATTTT.